This T cell receptor (beta chain) was profiled in a study of siplizumab effects on memory and regulatory T cells. Findings of the study overall: Mappable alloreactive CD4+ clones averaged approximately 69% Treg-derived with siplizumab versus 26.9% in controls. Unstimulated subsets accounted for the mapping of only a minor share of the clones that were alloreactive. Memory T cells appeared less diverse than naive cells, which seemed to contribute substantially to alloresponse. Siplizumab produced a significant reduction in alloreactive sequences that were traceable to unstimulated CD4+ memory cells.

On this clone: Its specificity is not known.

Assay used: immunoSEQ multiplex PCR; TCRdb lists only in-frame clones, some missing. The sample contains tens of thousands of clones, 87% of which appear only once. Trimming cost V 3 bases and J 4 bases; bases outside gene matches: 5. Per the germline V gene, CDR1 is SGHNT and CDR2 is YENEEA. The CDR3 contains 14 residues. The chain couples TRBV11-3 to TRBJ1-1; TRBD1 matches at 7 bases. The sample consisted of Tregs sorted from blood. This TCR derives from a human donor in good health. CDR3 loop: CASSLKGAGTEAFF. CDR3 in DNA: TGTGCCAGCAGCTTGAAGGGGGCCGGCACTGAAGCTTTCTTT.